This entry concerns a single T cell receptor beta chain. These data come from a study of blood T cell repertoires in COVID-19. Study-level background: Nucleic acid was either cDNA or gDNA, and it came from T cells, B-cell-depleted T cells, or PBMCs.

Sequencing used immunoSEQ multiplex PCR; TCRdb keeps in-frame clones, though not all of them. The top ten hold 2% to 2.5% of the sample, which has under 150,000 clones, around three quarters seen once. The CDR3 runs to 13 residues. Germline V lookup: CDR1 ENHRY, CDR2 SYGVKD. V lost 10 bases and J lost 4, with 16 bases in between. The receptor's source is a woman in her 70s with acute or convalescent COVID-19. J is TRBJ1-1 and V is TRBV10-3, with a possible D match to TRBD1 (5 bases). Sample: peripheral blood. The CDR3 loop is CATRGEAGTEAFF. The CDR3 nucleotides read TGTGCCACCAGAGGGGAAGCAGGCACTGAAGCTTTCTTT.